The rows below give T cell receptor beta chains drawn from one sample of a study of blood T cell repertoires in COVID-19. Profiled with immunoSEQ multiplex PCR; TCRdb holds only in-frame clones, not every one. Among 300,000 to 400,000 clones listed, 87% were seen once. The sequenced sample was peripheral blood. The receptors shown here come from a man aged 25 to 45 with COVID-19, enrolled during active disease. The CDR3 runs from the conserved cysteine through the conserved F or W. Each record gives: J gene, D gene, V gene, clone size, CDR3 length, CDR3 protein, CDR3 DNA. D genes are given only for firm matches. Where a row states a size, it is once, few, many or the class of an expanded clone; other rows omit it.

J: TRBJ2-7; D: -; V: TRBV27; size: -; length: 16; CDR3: CASSFLRGSTSYEQYF; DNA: TGTGCCAGCAGTTTTCTTAGGGGCTCAACCTCCTACGAGCAGTACTTC
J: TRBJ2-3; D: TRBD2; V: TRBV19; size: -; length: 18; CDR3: CASSIVRLAGGPGDTQYF; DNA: TGTGCCAGTAGTATAGTCCGACTAGCGGGAGGTCCGGGAGATACGCAGTATTTT
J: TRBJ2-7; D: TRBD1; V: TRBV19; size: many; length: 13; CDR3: CASSTRQGYEQYF; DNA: TGTGCCAGTAGTACACGACAGGGCTACGAGCAGTACTTC
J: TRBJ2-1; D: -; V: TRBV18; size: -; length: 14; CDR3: CASSPLGWHPEQFF; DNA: TGTGCCAGCTCACCACTGGGCTGGCACCCTGAGCAGTTCTTC
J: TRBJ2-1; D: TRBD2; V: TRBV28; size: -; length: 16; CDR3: CASSSYGRPSYNEQFF; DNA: TGTGCCAGCAGTTCCTACGGGAGGCCGTCCTACAATGAGCAGTTCTTC
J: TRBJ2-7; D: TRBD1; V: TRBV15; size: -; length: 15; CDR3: CATSRSGTGAYEQYF; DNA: TGTGCCACCAGCAGATCCGGGACAGGCGCCTACGAGCAGTACTTC
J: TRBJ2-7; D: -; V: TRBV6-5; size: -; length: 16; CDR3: CASSYAMSGVPYEQYF; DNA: TGTGCCAGCAGTTACGCAATGTCGGGGGTTCCCTACGAGCAGTACTTC
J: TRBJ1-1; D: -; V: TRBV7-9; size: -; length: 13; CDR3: CASSSSYNTEAFF; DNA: TGTGCCAGCAGCTCGTCTTATAACACTGAAGCTTTCTTT
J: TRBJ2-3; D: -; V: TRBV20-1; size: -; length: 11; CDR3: CSAGGTDTQYF; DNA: TGCAGTGCTGGCGGGACAGATACGCAGTATTTT
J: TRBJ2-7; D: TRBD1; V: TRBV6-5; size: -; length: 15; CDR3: CASSSWGQGSYEQYF; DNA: TGTGCCAGCAGTTCTTGGGGACAGGGGTCCTACGAGCAGTACTTC
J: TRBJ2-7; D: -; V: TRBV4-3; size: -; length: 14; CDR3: CASSLNDGAYEQYF; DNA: TGCGCCAGCAGCCTAAACGACGGAGCCTACGAGCAGTACTTC
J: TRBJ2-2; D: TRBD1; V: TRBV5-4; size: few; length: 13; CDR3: CASSLWDSGELFF; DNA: TGTGCCAGCAGCTTGTGGGACAGCGGGGAGCTGTTTTTT
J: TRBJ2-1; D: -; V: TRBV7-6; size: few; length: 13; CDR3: CASSLGQLNEQFF; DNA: TGTGCCAGCAGCTTAGGCCAGTTGAATGAGCAGTTCTTC
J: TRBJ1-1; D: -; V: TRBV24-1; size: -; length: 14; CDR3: CATSDSERSGEAFF; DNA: TGTGCCACCAGTGATTCAGAGCGTTCAGGGGAGGCTTTCTTT
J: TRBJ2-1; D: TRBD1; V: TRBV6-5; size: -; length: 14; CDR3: CASSPPTGINEQFF; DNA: TGTGCCAGCAGTCCTCCGACAGGGATCAATGAGCAGTTCTTC
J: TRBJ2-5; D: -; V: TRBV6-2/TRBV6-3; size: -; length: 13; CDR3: CASSDSGKETQYF; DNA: TGTGCCAGCAGTGACTCCGGGAAGGAGACCCAGTACTTC
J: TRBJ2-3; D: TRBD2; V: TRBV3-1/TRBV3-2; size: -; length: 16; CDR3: CASSPPLAGATDTQYF; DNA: TGTGCCAGCAGCCCACCACTAGCGGGAGCTACAGATACGCAGTATTTT
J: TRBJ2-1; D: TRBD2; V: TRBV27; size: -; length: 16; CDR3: CASSQLAGESYNEQFF; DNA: TGTGCCAGCAGTCAACTAGCGGGAGAATCCTACAATGAGCAGTTCTTC
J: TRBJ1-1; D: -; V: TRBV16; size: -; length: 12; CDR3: CASSPLTTEAFF; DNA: TGTGCCAGCAGCCCACTTACCACTGAAGCTTTCTTT
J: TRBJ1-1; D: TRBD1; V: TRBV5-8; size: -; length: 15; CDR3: CASSIGQGAITEAFF; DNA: TGTGCCAGCAGCATAGGACAGGGGGCGATCACTGAAGCTTTCTTT
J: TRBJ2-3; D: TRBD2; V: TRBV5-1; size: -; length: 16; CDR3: CASSAGTSGGTDTQYF; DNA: TGCGCCAGCAGCGCTGGGACTAGCGGGGGGACAGATACGCAGTATTTT
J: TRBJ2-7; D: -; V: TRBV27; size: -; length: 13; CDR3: CASRLLGGFEQYF; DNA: TGTGCCAGCAGGTTGCTTGGGGGGTTCGAGCAGTACTTC
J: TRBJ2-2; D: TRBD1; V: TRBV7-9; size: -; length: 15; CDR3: CASSRITGGIGELFF; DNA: TGTGCCAGCAGCCGAATCACAGGGGGAATCGGGGAGCTGTTTTTT
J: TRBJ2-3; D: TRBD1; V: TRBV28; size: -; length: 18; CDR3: CASSQPWDRLESTDTQYF; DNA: TGTGCCAGCAGCCAACCCTGGGACAGGTTGGAGTCAACAGATACGCAGTATTTT
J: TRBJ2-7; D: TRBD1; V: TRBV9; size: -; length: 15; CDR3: CASSGNRGWSYEQYF; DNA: TGTGCCAGCAGCGGTAACAGGGGATGGTCCTACGAGCAGTACTTC
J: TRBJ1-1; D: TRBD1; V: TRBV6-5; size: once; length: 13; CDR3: CASSSRDRGFAFF; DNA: TGTGCCAGCAGTTCCCGGGACAGGGGCTTTGCTTTCTTT
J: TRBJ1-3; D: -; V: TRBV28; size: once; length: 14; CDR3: CASTISLSGNTIYF; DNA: TGTGCCAGCACCATAAGCCTCTCTGGAAACACCATATATTTT
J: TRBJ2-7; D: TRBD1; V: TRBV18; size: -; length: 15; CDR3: CASSPPDRVLYEQYF; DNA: TGTGCCAGCTCACCACCGGACAGGGTTCTTTACGAGCAGTACTTC
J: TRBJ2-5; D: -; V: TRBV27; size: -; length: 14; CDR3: CASSQSRAQETQYF; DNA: TGTGCCAGCAGTCAATCCCGAGCCCAAGAGACCCAGTACTTC
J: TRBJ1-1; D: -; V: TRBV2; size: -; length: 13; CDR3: CASSEWANFEAFF; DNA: TGTGCCAGCAGTGAATGGGCGAACTTTGAGGCTTTCTTT
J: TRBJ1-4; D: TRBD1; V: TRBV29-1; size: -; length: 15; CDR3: CSAQGGGAGNEKLFF; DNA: TGCAGCGCGCAGGGGGGCGGGGCGGGTAATGAAAAACTGTTTTTT
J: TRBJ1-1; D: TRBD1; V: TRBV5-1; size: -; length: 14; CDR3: CASSALTGGTEAFF; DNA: TGCGCCAGCAGCGCACTTACAGGGGGCACTGAAGCTTTCTTT
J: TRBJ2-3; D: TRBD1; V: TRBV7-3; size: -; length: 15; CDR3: CASSLQGAAADTQYF; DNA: TGTGCCAGCAGCCTACAGGGGGCGGCAGCAGATACGCAGTATTTT
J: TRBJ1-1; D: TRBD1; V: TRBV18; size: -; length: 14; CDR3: CASSPNRGITEAFF; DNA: TGTGCCAGCTCACCGAACAGGGGGATCACTGAAGCTTTCTTT